What follows is one TCR beta chain and its context. The sample is drawn from a study of blood T cell repertoires in COVID-19. For the study at large: Specimens from acute and convalescent COVID-19 originated in the United States, Italy and Spain.

Methods used by the authors: Reference gene primer amplification gave nucleated cell count estimates. Clones were sequenced by immunoSEQ multiplex PCR, and TCRdb holds only the in-frame ones, with some missing. That table furnishes V, J and clone size, whereas the DNA furnished D and trimming. The sample yields 300,000 to 400,000 clones, 85% seen once. The V segment lost 4 bases and the J segment 5 bases; nucleotides outside the gene matches: 17. The CDR3 sequence is 18 residues long. Germline V CDR1 and CDR2: LGHDT, YNNKEL (reference sequence). The specimen was peripheral blood. This chain joins TRBV3-1 (or the pseudogene TRBV3-2) and TRBJ2-7; TRBD2 aligns across 10 bases. The clonotype was recovered from a human donor in a cohort sampled during active COVID-19. CDR3 protein: CASSPPTSGRSRNHEQYF. The DNA of the CDR3 is TGTGCCAGCAGCCCGCCGACTAGCGGGCGCTCCCGAAACCACGAGCAGTACTTC.